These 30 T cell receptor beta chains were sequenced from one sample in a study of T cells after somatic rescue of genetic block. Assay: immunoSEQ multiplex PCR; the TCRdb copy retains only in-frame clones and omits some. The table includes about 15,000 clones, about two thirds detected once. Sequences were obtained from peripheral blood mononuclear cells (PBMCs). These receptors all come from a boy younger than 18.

CDR3 protein: CASTTRGTGANVLTF. As DNA, the CDR3 is TGTGCCAGCACCACCCGGGGTACTGGGGCCAACGTCCTGACTTTC. This chain links TRBV7-9 with TRBJ2-6; perhaps TRBD2 as D (5 bases). Germline CDR1 is SEHNR and CDR2 is FQNEAQ (reference sequence). Trimming removed 7 bases at V and 2 bases at J, with 12 bases between. CDR3 length: 15 residues.

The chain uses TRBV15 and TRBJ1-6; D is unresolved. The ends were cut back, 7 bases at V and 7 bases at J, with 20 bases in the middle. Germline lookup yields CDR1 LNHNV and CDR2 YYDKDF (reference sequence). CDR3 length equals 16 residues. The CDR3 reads CATTLDGSGPNSPLHF. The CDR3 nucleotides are TGTGCCACCACCTTGGACGGCTCAGGACCAAATTCACCCCTCCACTTT.

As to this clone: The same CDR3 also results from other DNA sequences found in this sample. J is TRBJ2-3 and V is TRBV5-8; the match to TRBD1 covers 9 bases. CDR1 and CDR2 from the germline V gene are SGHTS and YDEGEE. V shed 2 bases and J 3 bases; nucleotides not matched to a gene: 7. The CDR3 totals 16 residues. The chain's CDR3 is CASSLDRGSSTDTQYF. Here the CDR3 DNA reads TGTGCCAGCAGCTTAGACAGGGGGTCAAGTACAGATACGCAGTATTTT.

Here the CDR3 reads CASSLDRASSGNTIYF. The CDR3 DNA follows: TGTGCCAGTAGTTTGGACAGGGCCAGCTCTGGAAACACCATATATTTT. The chain carries TRBV19 and TRBJ1-3; 8 bases are shared with TRBD1. The junction had 6 bases not matched to a gene; V was cut back by 5 bases and J by 0 bases. The CDR3 has 16 amino acids. Germline V lookup: CDR1 LNHDA, CDR2 SQIVND (reference sequence).

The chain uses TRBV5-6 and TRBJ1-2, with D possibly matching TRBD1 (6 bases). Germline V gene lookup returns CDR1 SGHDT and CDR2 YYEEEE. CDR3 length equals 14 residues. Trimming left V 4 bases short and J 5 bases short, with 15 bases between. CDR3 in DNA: TGTGCCAGCAGCCTGCGCGGGGGCGCATATGGCTACACCTTC. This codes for CASSLRGGAYGYTF.

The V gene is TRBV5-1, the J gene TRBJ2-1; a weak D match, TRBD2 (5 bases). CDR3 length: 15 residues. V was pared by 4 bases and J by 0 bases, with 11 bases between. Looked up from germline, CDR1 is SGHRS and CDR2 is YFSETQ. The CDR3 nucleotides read TGCGCCAGCAGCCCAAGCGGCACCTCCTACAATGAGCAGTTCTTC. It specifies CASSPSGTSYNEQFF.

This CDR3 is CASSQDWGNVQETQYF. Written as DNA, the CDR3 is TGCGCCAGCAGCCAAGATTGGGGAAATGTCCAAGAGACCCAGTACTTC. The chain employs TRBV4-1 and TRBJ2-5; D uncertain. CDR1 is MGHRA and CDR2 is YSYEKL in the germline V gene. The CDR3 loop spans 16 amino acids. V was shortened by 0 bases and J by 1 base, with 12 bases between the two germline ends.

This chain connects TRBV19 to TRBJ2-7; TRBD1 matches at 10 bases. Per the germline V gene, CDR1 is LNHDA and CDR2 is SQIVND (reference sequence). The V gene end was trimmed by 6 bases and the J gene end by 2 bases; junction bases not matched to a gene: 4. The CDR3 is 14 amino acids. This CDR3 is CASRRDRGAYEQYF. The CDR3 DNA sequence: TGTGCCAGTAGACGGGACAGGGGTGCCTACGAGCAGTACTTC. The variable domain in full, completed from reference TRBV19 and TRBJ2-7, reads DGGITQSPKYLFRKEGQNVTLSCEQNLNHDAMYWYRQDPGQGLRLIYYSQIVNDFQKGDIAEGYSVSREKKESFPLTVTSAQKNPTAFYLCASRRDRGAYEQYFGPGTRLTVT.

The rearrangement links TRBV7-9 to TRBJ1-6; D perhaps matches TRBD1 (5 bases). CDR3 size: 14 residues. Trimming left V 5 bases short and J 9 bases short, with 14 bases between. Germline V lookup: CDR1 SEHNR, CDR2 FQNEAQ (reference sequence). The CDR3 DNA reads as TGTGCCAGCAGCGTACAGGCGGCGGGTTCACCCCTCCACTTT. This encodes CASSVQAAGSPLHF.

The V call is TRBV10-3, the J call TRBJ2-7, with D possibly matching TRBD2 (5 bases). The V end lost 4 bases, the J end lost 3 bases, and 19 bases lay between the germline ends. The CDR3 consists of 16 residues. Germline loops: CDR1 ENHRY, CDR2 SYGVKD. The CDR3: CAISAGNPNLHYEQYF. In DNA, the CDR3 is TGTGCCATCAGTGCCGGGAACCCCAACCTCCACTACGAGCAGTACTTC.

This CDR3 reads CASSIIGFSYNEQFF. CDR3 in DNA: TGTGCCAGTAGTATTATAGGTTTCTCCTACAATGAGCAGTTCTTC. The chain couples TRBV19 to TRBJ2-1; the D is unclear. The CDR3 contains 15 residues. Trimming pared 3 bases from V and 0 bases from J, leaving 9 bases between. Germline assignment: CDR1 LNHDA and CDR2 SQIVND (reference sequence).

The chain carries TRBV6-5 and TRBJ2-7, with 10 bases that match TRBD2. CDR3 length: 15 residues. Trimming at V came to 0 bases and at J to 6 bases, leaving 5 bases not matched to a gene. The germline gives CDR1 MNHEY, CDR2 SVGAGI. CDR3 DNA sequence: TGTGCCAGCAGTTACTCAGAAGCGGGAGGGCCCGAGCAGTACTTC. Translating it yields CASSYSEAGGPEQYF.

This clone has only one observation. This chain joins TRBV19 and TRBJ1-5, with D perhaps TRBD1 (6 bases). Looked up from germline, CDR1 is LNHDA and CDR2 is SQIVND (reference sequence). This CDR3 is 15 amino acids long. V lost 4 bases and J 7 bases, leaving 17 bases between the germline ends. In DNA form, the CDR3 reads TGTGCCAGTAGTAGATCGACGGGAGGGGGACAGCCCCAGCATTTT. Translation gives CASSRSTGGGQPQHF.

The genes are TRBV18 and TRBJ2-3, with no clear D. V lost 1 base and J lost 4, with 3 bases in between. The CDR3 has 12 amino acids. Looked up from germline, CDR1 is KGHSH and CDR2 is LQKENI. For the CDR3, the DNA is TGTGCCAGCTCACCACAGGCAGATACGCAGTATTTT. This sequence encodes CASSPQADTQYF.

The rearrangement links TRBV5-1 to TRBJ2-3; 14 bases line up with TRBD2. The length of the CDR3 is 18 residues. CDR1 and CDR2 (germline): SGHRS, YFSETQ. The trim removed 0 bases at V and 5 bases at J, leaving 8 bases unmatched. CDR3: CASSLGPSGLAGGDTQYF. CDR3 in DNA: TGCGCCAGCAGCTTGGGCCCCTCCGGACTAGCGGGAGGAGATACGCAGTATTTT.

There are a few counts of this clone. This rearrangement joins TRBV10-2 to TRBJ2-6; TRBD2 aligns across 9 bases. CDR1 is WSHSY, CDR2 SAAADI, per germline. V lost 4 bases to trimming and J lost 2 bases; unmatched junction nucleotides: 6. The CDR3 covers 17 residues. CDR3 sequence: CASSVLAGVAGANVLTF. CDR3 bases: TGCGCCAGCAGTGTTTTAGCGGGAGTAGCTGGGGCCAACGTCCTGACTTTC.

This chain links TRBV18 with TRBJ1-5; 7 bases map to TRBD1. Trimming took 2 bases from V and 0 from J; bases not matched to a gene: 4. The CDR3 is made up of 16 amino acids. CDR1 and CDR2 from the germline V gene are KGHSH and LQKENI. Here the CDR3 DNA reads TGTGCCAGCTCACCAGGGGGACAGTATAGCAATCAGCCCCAGCATTTT. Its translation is CASSPGGQYSNQPQHF.

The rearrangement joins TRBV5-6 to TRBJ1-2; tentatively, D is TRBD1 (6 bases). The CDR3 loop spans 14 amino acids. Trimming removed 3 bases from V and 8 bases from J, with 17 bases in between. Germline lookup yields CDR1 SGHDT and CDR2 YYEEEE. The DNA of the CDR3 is TGTGCCAGCAGCTCCCGTGGGGGCCCAAACGGCTACACCTTC. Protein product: CASSSRGGPNGYTF.

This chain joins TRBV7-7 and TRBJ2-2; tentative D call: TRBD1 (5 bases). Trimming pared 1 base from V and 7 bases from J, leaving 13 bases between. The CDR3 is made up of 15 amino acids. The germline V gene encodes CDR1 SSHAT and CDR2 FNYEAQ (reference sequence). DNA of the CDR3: TGTGCCAGCAGCTTAGGGGTACAGGATGTCGGGGAGCTGTTTTTT. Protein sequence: CASSLGVQDVGELFF.

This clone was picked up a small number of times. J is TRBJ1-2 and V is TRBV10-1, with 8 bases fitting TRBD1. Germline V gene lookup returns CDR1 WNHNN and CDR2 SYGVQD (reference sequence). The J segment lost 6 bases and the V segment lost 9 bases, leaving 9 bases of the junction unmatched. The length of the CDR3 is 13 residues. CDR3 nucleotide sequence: TGCGCCAGTCAGAAATTCAGGGGGCATGGCTACACCTTC. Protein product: CASQKFRGHGYTF.

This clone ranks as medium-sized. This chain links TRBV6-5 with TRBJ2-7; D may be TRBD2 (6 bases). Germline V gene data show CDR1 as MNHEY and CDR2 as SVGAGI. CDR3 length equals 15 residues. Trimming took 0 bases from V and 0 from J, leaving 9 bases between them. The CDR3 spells CASSYSYGSSYEQYF. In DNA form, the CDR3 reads TGTGCCAGCAGTTACTCGTACGGGAGCTCCTACGAGCAGTACTTC.

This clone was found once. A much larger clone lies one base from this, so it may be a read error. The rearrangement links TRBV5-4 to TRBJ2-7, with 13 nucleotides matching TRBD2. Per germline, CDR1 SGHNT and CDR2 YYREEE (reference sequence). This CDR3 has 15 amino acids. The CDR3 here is CASSAGLAGPYKQYF. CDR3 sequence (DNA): TGTGCCAGCAGCGCGGGACTAGCGGGACCCTACAAGCAGTACTTC. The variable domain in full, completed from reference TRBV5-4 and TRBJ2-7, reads ETGVTQSPTHLIKTRGQQVTLRCSSQSGHNTVSWYQQALGQGPQFIFQYYREEENGRGNFPPRFSGLQFPNYSSELNVNALELDDSALYLCASSAGLAGPYKQYFGPGTRLTVT.

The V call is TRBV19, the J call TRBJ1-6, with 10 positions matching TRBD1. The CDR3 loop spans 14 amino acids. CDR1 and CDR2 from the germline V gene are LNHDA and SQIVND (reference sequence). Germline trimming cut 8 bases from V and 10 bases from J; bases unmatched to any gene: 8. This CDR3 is CASSPGQGSSPLHF. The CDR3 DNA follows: TGTGCCAGTTCGCCGGGACAGGGGTCCTCACCCCTCCACTTT. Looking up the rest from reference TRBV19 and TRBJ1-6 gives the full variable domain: DGGITQSPKYLFRKEGQNVTLSCEQNLNHDAMYWYRQDPGQGLRLIYYSQIVNDFQKGDIAEGYSVSREKKESFPLTVTSAQKNPTAFYLCASSPGQGSSPLHFGNGTRLTVT.

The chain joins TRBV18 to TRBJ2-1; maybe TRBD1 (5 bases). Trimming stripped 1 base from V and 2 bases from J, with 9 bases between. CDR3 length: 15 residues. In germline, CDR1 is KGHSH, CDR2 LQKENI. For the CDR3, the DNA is TGTGCCAGCTCACCACGTCCAGGGACCTACAATGAGCAGTTCTTC. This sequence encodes CASSPRPGTYNEQFF.

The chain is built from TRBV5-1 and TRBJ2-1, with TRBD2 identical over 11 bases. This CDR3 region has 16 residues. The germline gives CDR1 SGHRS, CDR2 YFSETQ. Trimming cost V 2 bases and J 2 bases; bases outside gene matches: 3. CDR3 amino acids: CASSFGLAGPYNEQFF. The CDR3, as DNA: TGCGCCAGCAGCTTCGGACTAGCGGGTCCCTACAATGAGCAGTTCTTC.

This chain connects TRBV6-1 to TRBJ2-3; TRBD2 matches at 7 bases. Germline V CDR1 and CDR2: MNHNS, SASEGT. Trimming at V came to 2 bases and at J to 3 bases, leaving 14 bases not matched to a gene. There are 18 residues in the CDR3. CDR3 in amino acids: CASSELGRDRRRTDTQYF. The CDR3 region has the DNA TGTGCCAGCAGTGAATTGGGGAGGGACCGGCGCCGTACAGATACGCAGTATTTT.

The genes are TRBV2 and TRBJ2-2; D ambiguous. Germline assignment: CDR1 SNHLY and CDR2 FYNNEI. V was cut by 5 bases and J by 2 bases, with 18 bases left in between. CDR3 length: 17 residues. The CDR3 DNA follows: TGTGCCAGCAGTAGGAGTCGTATCCCCTTAAACACCGGGGAGCTGTTTTTT. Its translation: CASSRSRIPLNTGELFF.

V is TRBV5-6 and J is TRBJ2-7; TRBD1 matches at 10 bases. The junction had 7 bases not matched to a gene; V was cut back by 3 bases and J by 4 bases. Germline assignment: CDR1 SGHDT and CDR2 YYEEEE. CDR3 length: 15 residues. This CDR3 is CASSYRVDRGYEQYF. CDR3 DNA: TGTGCCAGCAGCTATCGCGTGGACAGGGGGTACGAGCAGTACTTC. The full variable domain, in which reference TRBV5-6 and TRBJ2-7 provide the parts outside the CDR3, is DAGVTQSPTHLIKTRGQQVTLRCSPKSGHDTVSWYQQALGQGPQFIFQYYEEEERQRGNFPDRFSGHQFPNYSSELNVNALLLGDSALYLCASSYRVDRGYEQYFGPGTRLTVT.

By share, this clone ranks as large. CDR3 protein: CASRRDTEAFF. For the CDR3, the DNA is TGCGCCAGCCGACGGGACACTGAAGCTTTCTTT. The chain is built from TRBV4-1 and TRBJ1-1; no firm D call. V dropped 8 bases and J dropped 3 bases, with 7 bases sitting between them. The CDR3 spans 11 residues. CDR1 and CDR2 (germline): MGHRA, YSYEKL.

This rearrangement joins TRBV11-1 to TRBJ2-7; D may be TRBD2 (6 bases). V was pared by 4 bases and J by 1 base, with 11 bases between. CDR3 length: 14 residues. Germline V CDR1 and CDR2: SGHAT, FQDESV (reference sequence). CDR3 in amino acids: CASSSGTQSYEQYF. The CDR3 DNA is TGTGCCAGCAGCTCCGGGACTCAATCCTACGAGCAGTACTTC.